This T cell receptor beta chain was captured in a study of siplizumab effects on memory and regulatory T cells. To note about this clone: Its antigen is not identified.

This CDR3 has 15 amino acids. The trim removed 4 bases at V and 1 base at J, leaving 6 bases unmatched. CDR1 MNHEY and CDR2 SVGAGI come from the germline V gene. Produced via immunoSEQ multiplex PCR; TCRdb's table is partial and in-frame only. This sample has more than 85,000 clones, with 94% found just once. General study points: No naive or memory phenotype could be assigned to roughly 80-95% of proliferating clones. Siplizumab significantly decreased alloreactive sequences from unstimulated CD4+ memory cells. The diversity of naive T cells seemed greater than that of memory cells, and their alloresponse contribution seemed major.

The clonotype was recovered from a human donor in good health. Source material: Tregs sorted from blood. The V call is TRBV6-5, the J call TRBJ1-1; 7 nucleotides align to TRBD1. The DNA for the CDR3 is TGTGCCAGCAGTTCTCACAGGGGCTGGAACACTGAAGCTTTCTTT. This translates into CASSSHRGWNTEAFF.